This is a list of T cell receptor beta chains from one sample in a study of technical replicates of blood from several donors. Assay used: immunoSEQ multiplex PCR; TCRdb lists only in-frame clones, some missing. The sample holds 75,000 to 85,000 clones; 80% to 90% are singletons and the top ten take about 4%. Sequencing used PBMCs. The receptors here all came from a human donor in good health. Some clones in this sample may be carry-over from other donors' samples. Each CDR3 is given with its conserved first and last residue. The order of the fields is clone size, J gene, V gene, CDR3 protein. Clone sizes are given selectively: once, few, many, or a class where the clone is expanded.

NA | TRBJ1-5 | TRBV4-1 | CASSQGQGGNQPQHF
NA | TRBJ2-7 | TRBV28 | CASSLNYEQYF
NA | TRBJ1-5 | TRBV18 | CASSPDRDQPQHF
NA | TRBJ1-1 | TRBV10-3 | CAISTGGKDEAFF
NA | TRBJ1-1 | TRBV30 | CAWSGQGPAAFF
NA | TRBJ2-7 | TRBV9 | CASSARAGGYYEQYF
NA | TRBJ2-4 | TRBV4-1 | CASSQDLSQGNIQYF
once | TRBJ2-7 | TRBV5-1 | CASSLVAGGDDEQYF
NA | TRBJ2-3 | TRBV5-1 | CASMPGVGLADTQYF
NA | TRBJ1-1 | TRBV21-1 | CASSKADNHGANTEAFF
NA | TRBJ2-3 | TRBV19 | CASSIGNAADTQYF
NA | TRBJ1-2 | TRBV6-1 | CASRTDREKYYGYTF
NA | TRBJ1-1 | TRBV7-2 | CASSLYGRNTEAFF
NA | TRBJ2-5 | TRBV9 | CASSVDLSGQETQYF
NA | TRBJ2-2 | TRBV9 | CASSPQSGELFF
NA | TRBJ2-5 | TRBV30 | CAWSEGTSGQETQYF
NA | TRBJ2-7 | TRBV18 | CASSPSTGGQNEQYF
NA | TRBJ2-7 | TRBV4-1 | CASSQGASGSYEQYF
NA | TRBJ2-7 | TRBV25-1 | CASSGGRETYEQYF
NA | TRBJ2-2 | TRBV5-6 | CASSSGQGAGELFF
few | TRBJ1-5 | TRBV30 | CAWSQTGTEYQPQHF
NA | TRBJ2-5 | TRBV5-1 | CASSSQGVQETQYF
NA | TRBJ1-2 | TRBV6-1 | CASTELPNGYTF
NA | TRBJ1-3 | TRBV4-2 | CASSQDLFAGAGNTIYF
NA | TRBJ2-1 | TRBV7-8 | CASSTSTSGGGLNEQFF
NA | TRBJ2-7 | TRBV4-1 | CASSQEGQGVNEQYF